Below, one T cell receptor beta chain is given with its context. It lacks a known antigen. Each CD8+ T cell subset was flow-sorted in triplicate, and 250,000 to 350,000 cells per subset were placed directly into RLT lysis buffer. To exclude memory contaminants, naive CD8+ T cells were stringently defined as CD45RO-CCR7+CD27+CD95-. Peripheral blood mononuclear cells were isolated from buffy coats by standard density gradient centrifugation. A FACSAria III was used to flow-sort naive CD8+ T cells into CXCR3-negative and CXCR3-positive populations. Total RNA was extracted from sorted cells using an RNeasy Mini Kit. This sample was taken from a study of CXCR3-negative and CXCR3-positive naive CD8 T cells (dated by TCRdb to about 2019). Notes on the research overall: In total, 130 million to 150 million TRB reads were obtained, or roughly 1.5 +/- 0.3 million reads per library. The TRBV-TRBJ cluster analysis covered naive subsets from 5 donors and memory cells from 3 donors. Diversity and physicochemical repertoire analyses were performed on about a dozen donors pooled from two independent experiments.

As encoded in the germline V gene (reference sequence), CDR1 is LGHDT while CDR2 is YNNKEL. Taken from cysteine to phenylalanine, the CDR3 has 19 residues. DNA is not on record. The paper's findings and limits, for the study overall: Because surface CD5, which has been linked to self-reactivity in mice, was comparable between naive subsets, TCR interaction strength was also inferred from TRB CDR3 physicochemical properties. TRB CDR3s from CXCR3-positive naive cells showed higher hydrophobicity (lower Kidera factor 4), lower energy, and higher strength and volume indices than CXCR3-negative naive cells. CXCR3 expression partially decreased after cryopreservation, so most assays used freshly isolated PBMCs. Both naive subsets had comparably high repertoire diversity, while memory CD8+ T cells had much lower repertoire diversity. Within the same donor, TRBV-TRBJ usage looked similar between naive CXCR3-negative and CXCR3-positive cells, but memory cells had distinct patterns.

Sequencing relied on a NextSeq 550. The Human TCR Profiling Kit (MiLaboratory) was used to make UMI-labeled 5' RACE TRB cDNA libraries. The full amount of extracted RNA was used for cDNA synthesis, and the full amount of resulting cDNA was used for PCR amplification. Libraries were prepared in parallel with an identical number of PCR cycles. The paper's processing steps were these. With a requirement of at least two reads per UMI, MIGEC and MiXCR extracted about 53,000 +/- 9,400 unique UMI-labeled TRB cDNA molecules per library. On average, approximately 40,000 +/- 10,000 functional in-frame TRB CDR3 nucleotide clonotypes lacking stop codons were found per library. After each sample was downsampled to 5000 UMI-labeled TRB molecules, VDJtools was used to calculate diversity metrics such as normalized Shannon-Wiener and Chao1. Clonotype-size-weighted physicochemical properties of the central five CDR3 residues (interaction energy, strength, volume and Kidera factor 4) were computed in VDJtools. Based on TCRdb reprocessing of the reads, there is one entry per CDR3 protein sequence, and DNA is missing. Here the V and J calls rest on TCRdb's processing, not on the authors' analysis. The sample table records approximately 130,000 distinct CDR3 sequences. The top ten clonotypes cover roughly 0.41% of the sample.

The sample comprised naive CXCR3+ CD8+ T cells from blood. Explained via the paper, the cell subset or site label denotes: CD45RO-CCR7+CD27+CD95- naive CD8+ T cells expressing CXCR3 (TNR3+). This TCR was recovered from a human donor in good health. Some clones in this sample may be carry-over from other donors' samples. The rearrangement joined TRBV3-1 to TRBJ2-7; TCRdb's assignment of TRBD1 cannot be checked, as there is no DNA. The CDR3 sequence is CASSPRLTGPVFLTYEQYF.